Shown below are 10 T cell receptor beta chains from a single sample sequenced in a study of blood T cell repertoires in COVID-19 (dated by TCRdb to 2018 to 2021). The method was the immunoSEQ multiplex PCR assay. TCRdb holds this immuneACCESS table with in-frame rearrangements only. Some clones are missing; in checked studies, unresolved V genes explain under half, and the rest has no known cause. A total of 100,000 to 150,000 clones appear in this sample, roughly 86% of them only once. The top ten hold approximately 10% of the sample. Sequencing was carried out using peripheral blood. These receptors were obtained from a woman aged 70 to 79 with COVID-19, enrolled during active disease.

The J gene is TRBJ1-1, the V gene TRBV2; 7 bases are a match to TRBD1. Germline values: CDR1 SNHLY, CDR2 FYNNEI. The CDR3 is 14 residues long. The V segment lost 3 bases and the J segment 5 bases; nucleotides outside the gene matches: 6. The CDR3 spells CASSDRGWRTEAFF. DNA of the CDR3: TGTGCCAGCAGTGACAGGGGGTGGAGAACTGAAGCTTTCTTT.

J is TRBJ1-4 and V is TRBV11-2; 9 bases map to TRBD1. V lost 1 base and J lost 7; bases outside the gene matches: 4. The CDR3 spans 15 residues. CDR1 is SGHAT, CDR2 FQNNGV, per germline. This CDR3 reads CASSLGGQGAEKLFF. CDR3 sequence (DNA): TGTGCCAGCAGCTTAGGGGGACAGGGAGCTGAAAAACTGTTTTTT. Full variable domain (missing parts from reference TRBV11-2 and TRBJ1-4): EAGVAQSPRYKIIEKRQSVAFWCNPISGHATLYWYQQILGQGPKLLIQFQNNGVVDDSQLPKDRFSAERLKGVDSTLKIQPAKLEDSAVYLCASSLGGQGAEKLFFGSGTQLSVL.

This sequence joins TRBV27 and TRBJ1-6, with TRBD1 as a possible D gene (5 bases). With 3 bases removed from V and 9 bases from J, the gap between germline ends came to 9 bases. In germline, CDR1 is MNHEY, CDR2 SMNVEV (reference sequence). CDR3 size: 13 residues. The CDR3 spells CASSLQGGSPLHF. The CDR3 DNA follows: TGTGCCAGCAGTTTGCAGGGAGGTTCACCCCTCCACTTT.

CDR3 DNA: TGTGCCAGCAGTCCCCCGGGATTCTATGGCTACACCTTC. As protein: CASSPPGFYGYTF. The V and J genes are TRBV6-6 and TRBJ1-2, with D uncertain. This CDR3 is 13 amino acids long. The germline gives CDR1 MNHNY, CDR2 SVGAGI (reference sequence). The V and J ends lost 5 bases and 4 bases respectively, with 11 bases between them.

The chain carries TRBV30 and TRBJ1-1, with 10 bases that match TRBD1. The ends lost 2 bases at V and 10 bases at J; junction bases unmatched: 7. Germline CDR1 is GTSNPN and CDR2 is SVGIG (reference sequence). The CDR3 is 13 amino acids. The CDR3 spells CAWSPDRGRGAFF. CDR3 nucleotide sequence: TGTGCCTGGAGTCCAGACAGGGGGCGCGGAGCTTTCTTT.

This chain uses TRBV7-9 with TRBJ2-1; 10 nucleotides match TRBD1. CDR1 SEHNR and CDR2 FQNEAQ come from the germline V gene (reference sequence). The CDR3 contains 16 residues. Germline trimming cut 6 bases from V and 2 bases from J; bases unmatched to any gene: 7. The CDR3 region has the DNA TGTGCCAGCAGGCGAGAGGGACAGGGGCCCTACAATGAGCAGTTCTTC. Residues: CASRREGQGPYNEQFF. Supplemented by reference TRBV7-9 and TRBJ2-1, the full variable domain reads DTGVSQNPRHKITKRGQNVTFRCDPISEHNRLYWYRQTLGQGPEFLTYFQNEAQLEKSRLLSDRFSAERPKGSFSTLEIQRTEQGDSAMYLCASRREGQGPYNEQFFGPGTRLTVL.

This clone was seen a handful of times. The genes are TRBV5-6 and TRBJ2-7; a possible D gene is TRBD2 (6 bases). The CDR3 consists of 17 residues. Germline V CDR1 and CDR2: SGHDT, YYEEEE. Trimming shortened V by 3 bases and J by 1 base, and 20 bases separated the two germline ends. CDR3 amino acids: CASSSWRVRGDSYEQYF. For the CDR3, the DNA is TGTGCCAGCAGCTCGTGGAGGGTCCGGGGCGATTCCTACGAGCAGTACTTC.

The rearrangement joins TRBV30 to TRBJ1-6; D gene ambiguous. Trimming took 3 bases from V and 9 from J, leaving 15 bases between them. The germline V gene encodes CDR1 GTSNPN and CDR2 SVGIG (reference sequence). This CDR3 has 14 amino acids. The chain's CDR3 is CAWRVAGRGSPLHF. In nucleotides, the CDR3 is TGTGCCTGGAGGGTCGCAGGACGGGGTTCACCCCTCCACTTT.

The chain uses TRBV19 and TRBJ1-2, with D perhaps TRBD1 (6 bases). Trimming removed 6 bases at V and 4 bases at J, with 18 bases between. CDR1 and CDR2 from the germline V gene are LNHDA and SQIVND (reference sequence). This CDR3 is built from 15 residues. The DNA of the CDR3 is TGTGCCAGTAGCCAAATACGGGGGGACACCTATGGCTACACCTTC. It is translated as CASSQIRGDTYGYTF.

This chain uses TRBV12-3 or TRBV12-4 with TRBJ1-1, with D unresolved. This CDR3 spans 13 amino acids. V lost 3 bases to trimming and J lost 4 bases, with 9 bases between them. The DNA of the CDR3 is TGTGCCAGCAGTTTGAGGGAGGGCACTGAAGCTTTCTTT. It is translated as CASSLREGTEAFF.